Detailed here is one T cell receptor beta chain. This record belongs to a study of T cells in Graves' hyperthyroidism and ophthalmopathy. Looking at the study overall: The authors collected peripheral blood at initial diagnosis, before any treatment.

Ophthalmopathy cases met thresholds of Clinical Activity Score at least 3, NOSPECS grade at least 4 and duration under 3 months. Pregnant or lactating patients were excluded, as were those with uncontrolled infection or other autoimmune disease. PBMCs were obtained from about 10 ml fresh peripheral blood. The TCR beta CDR3 regions underwent amplification using RNA transcripts as the source. Initially, a first-round RT-PCR of the TCR CDR3 employed the HTBI primer set. TCRdb independently ran MiXCR on the multiplex PCR reads; one entry per CDR3 protein. The sample yields 410,000 or so distinct CDR3 sequences, about 14% seen once. This clonotype was sampled from a man younger than 35 with Graves' ophthalmopathy. Sequencing was done on a sample of blood.

This CDR3 is CASSLDPPRGSEKLFF. The CDR3 DNA sequence: TGTGCCAGCAGCTTAGATCCCCCTAGGGGGAGTGAAAAACTGTTTTTT. The chain uses TRBV5-5 and TRBJ1-4, with D maybe TRBD1 (6 bases). Germline V gene data show CDR1 as SGHKS and CDR2 as YYEKEE (reference sequence). The V gene lost 2 bases and the J gene lost 7 bases, with 18 bases spanning the gap. This CDR3 is built from 16 residues. Together with reference TRBV5-5 and TRBJ1-4, the CDR3 gives the full variable domain: DAGVTQSPTHLIKTRGQQVTLRCSPISGHKSVSWYQQVLGQGPQFIFQYYEKEERGRGNFPDRFSARQFPNYSSELNVNALLLGDSALYLCASSLDPPRGSEKLFFGSGTQLSVL.